A selection of T cell receptor beta chains follows, all from one sample in a study of OX40 agonist ivuxolimab in advanced cancers. Profiled with immunoSEQ multiplex PCR; TCRdb holds only in-frame clones, not every one. The table records about 46,000 clones, 85% to 90% of them present only once. The specimen comprised CD4+ or CD8+ T cells sorted from blood, sampled in a trial of the OX40 agonist ivuxolimab. The receptors derive from an adult with an advanced solid tumor such as melanoma, head and neck, liver or kidney cancer. Both conserved end residues are part of each CDR3. A D gene is named only where the DNA matches it firmly. Size is omitted from some rows. Given values are once, few, many or a class for expanded clones.

V gene: TRBV10-1
J gene: TRBJ2-7
clone size: -
D gene: -
CDR3 length: 13
CDR3 DNA: TGCGCCAGCAAAGGCCCCGGGCCGAGGGAGCAGTACTTC
CDR3 protein: CASKGPGPREQYF

V gene: TRBV19
J gene: TRBJ2-7
clone size: -
D gene: TRBD1
CDR3 length: 14
CDR3 DNA: TGTGCCAGTAGTTTCGGACAGGGGATCTACGAGCAGTACTTC
CDR3 protein: CASSFGQGIYEQYF

V gene: TRBV5-1
J gene: TRBJ2-7
clone size: -
D gene: TRBD2
CDR3 length: 15
CDR3 DNA: TGCGCCAGCAGCCCGGGGGGGGGCGGCTCCTACGAGCAGTACTTC
CDR3 protein: CASSPGGGGSYEQYF

V gene: TRBV30
J gene: TRBJ1-4
clone size: -
D gene: -
CDR3 length: 13
CDR3 DNA: TGTGCCTGGACGACAGGTTCTAATGAAAAACTGTTTTTT
CDR3 protein: CAWTTGSNEKLFF

V gene: TRBV30
J gene: TRBJ2-3
clone size: -
D gene: TRBD1
CDR3 length: 15
CDR3 DNA: TGTGCCTGGGTTCCCGGGACAGGGCTGGCAGATACGCAGTATTTT
CDR3 protein: CAWVPGTGLADTQYF

V gene: TRBV7-3
J gene: TRBJ2-1
clone size: -
D gene: -
CDR3 length: 15
CDR3 DNA: TGTGCCAGCAGCTGGCTGGGAGACTCCTACAATGAGCAGTTCTTC
CDR3 protein: CASSWLGDSYNEQFF

V gene: TRBV19
J gene: TRBJ1-5
clone size: -
D gene: TRBD1
CDR3 length: 15
CDR3 DNA: TGTGCCAGTAGTATCCGGGACAGGGGCAATCAGCCCCAGCATTTT
CDR3 protein: CASSIRDRGNQPQHF

V gene: TRBV6-1
J gene: TRBJ2-2
clone size: -
D gene: -
CDR3 length: 14
CDR3 DNA: TGTGCCAGCAACGGGGCCGGGGGCACCGGGGAGCTGTTTTTT
CDR3 protein: CASNGAGGTGELFF

V gene: TRBV11-2
J gene: TRBJ2-7
clone size: -
D gene: TRBD1
CDR3 length: 15
CDR3 DNA: TGTGCCAGCAGCTTAAAGACAGGGGGTGAGCACGAGCAGTACTTC
CDR3 protein: CASSLKTGGEHEQYF

V gene: TRBV28
J gene: TRBJ1-1
clone size: few
D gene: -
CDR3 length: 13
CDR3 DNA: TGTGCCAGCAGTCCCCCCCTGAACACTGAAGCTTTCTTT
CDR3 protein: CASSPPLNTEAFF

V gene: TRBV10-3
J gene: TRBJ2-2
clone size: -
D gene: -
CDR3 length: 14
CDR3 DNA: TGTGCCATCAGCGAAGGTCCCCGGGCCGGGGAGCTGTTTTTT
CDR3 protein: CAISEGPRAGELFF

V gene: TRBV11-1
J gene: TRBJ1-2
clone size: -
D gene: TRBD1
CDR3 length: 17
CDR3 DNA: TGTGCCAGCAGCCCAAGAGGGACAGGGCGAGCTAACTATGGCTACACCTTC
CDR3 protein: CASSPRGTGRANYGYTF

V gene: TRBV5-5
J gene: TRBJ2-3
clone size: -
D gene: -
CDR3 length: 14
CDR3 DNA: TGTGCCAGCAGCCGAGGATTGAGCACAGATACGCAGTATTTT
CDR3 protein: CASSRGLSTDTQYF

V gene: TRBV5-5
J gene: TRBJ1-1
clone size: -
D gene: -
CDR3 length: 15
CDR3 DNA: TGTGCCAGCAGCACGCCACAGATAATGAACACTGAAGCTTTCTTT
CDR3 protein: CASSTPQIMNTEAFF

V gene: TRBV7-7
J gene: TRBJ2-5
clone size: -
D gene: -
CDR3 length: 13
CDR3 DNA: TGTGCTAGCAGCTTCCGACAGGAAGAGACCCAGTACTTC
CDR3 protein: CASSFRQEETQYF

V gene: TRBV4-1
J gene: TRBJ1-5
clone size: once
D gene: -
CDR3 length: 16
CDR3 DNA: TGCGCCAGCAGCCAAGATCCGATAGGAGCTAATCAGCCCCAGCATTTT
CDR3 protein: CASSQDPIGANQPQHF

V gene: TRBV29-1
J gene: TRBJ1-1
clone size: -
D gene: -
CDR3 length: 12
CDR3 DNA: TGCAGCGTCCGGCAGGGAGGCACTGAAGCTTTCTTT
CDR3 protein: CSVRQGGTEAFF

V gene: TRBV18
J gene: TRBJ2-7
clone size: -
D gene: TRBD2
CDR3 length: 15
CDR3 DNA: TGTGCCAGCTCTTCAGGACTAGCCTTTGACTACGAGCAGTACTTC
CDR3 protein: CASSSGLAFDYEQYF

V gene: TRBV27
J gene: TRBJ1-5
clone size: -
D gene: -
CDR3 length: 13
CDR3 DNA: TGTGCCAGCAGTTTCCTTAGTGGTCAGCCCCAGCATTTT
CDR3 protein: CASSFLSGQPQHF

V gene: TRBV5-4
J gene: TRBJ1-5
clone size: -
D gene: -
CDR3 length: 15
CDR3 DNA: TGTGCCAGCAGCTTTCGGACAAGGAGCAATCAGCCCCAGCATTTT
CDR3 protein: CASSFRTRSNQPQHF

V gene: TRBV30
J gene: TRBJ1-1
clone size: few
D gene: -
CDR3 length: 13
CDR3 DNA: TGTGCCTGGAGGGAGCAGGGTTACACTGAAGCTTTCTTT
CDR3 protein: CAWREQGYTEAFF

V gene: TRBV5-1
J gene: TRBJ2-7
clone size: -
D gene: -
CDR3 length: 13
CDR3 DNA: TGCGCCAGCAGCTTGGAGGCGGCCTACGAGCAGTACTTC
CDR3 protein: CASSLEAAYEQYF

V gene: TRBV5-4
J gene: TRBJ2-5
clone size: -
D gene: -
CDR3 length: 14
CDR3 DNA: TGTGCCAGCAGCTTGGGTGGAGACCAAGAGACCCAGTACTTC
CDR3 protein: CASSLGGDQETQYF

V gene: TRBV11-2
J gene: TRBJ2-7
clone size: -
D gene: TRBD2
CDR3 length: 14
CDR3 DNA: TGTGCCAGCAGCTTAGACCCTAGCGGGTACGAGCAGTACTTC
CDR3 protein: CASSLDPSGYEQYF

V gene: TRBV2
J gene: TRBJ1-2
clone size: -
D gene: -
CDR3 length: 16
CDR3 DNA: TGTGCCAGCAGACACCCTGGAGTTGGGGGTAACTATGGCTACACCTTC
CDR3 protein: CASRHPGVGGNYGYTF

V gene: TRBV6-1
J gene: TRBJ2-2
clone size: -
D gene: -
CDR3 length: 15
CDR3 DNA: TGTGCCAGCAGTGAATCAATCGACCGTTCCGGGGAGCTGTTTTTT
CDR3 protein: CASSESIDRSGELFF

V gene: TRBV6-4
J gene: TRBJ2-7
clone size: -
D gene: TRBD1
CDR3 length: 16
CDR3 DNA: TGTGCCAGCAGTAAACGATGGGGACAGGGTCTGAACGAGCAGTACTTC
CDR3 protein: CASSKRWGQGLNEQYF

V gene: TRBV7-6
J gene: TRBJ1-2
clone size: -
D gene: -
CDR3 length: 11
CDR3 DNA: TGTGCCAGCAGCTGGAGCTATGGCTACACCTTC
CDR3 protein: CASSWSYGYTF

V gene: TRBV27
J gene: TRBJ1-3
clone size: -
D gene: -
CDR3 length: 15
CDR3 DNA: TGTGCCAGCAGTTTATCTCGGAGCTCTGGAAACACCATATATTTT
CDR3 protein: CASSLSRSSGNTIYF

V gene: TRBV27
J gene: TRBJ2-4
clone size: -
D gene: TRBD1
CDR3 length: 17
CDR3 DNA: TGTGCCAGCAGTTTATTTCCCCAAGGCGACAGGGTTAACATTCAGTACTTC
CDR3 protein: CASSLFPQGDRVNIQYF

V gene: TRBV30
J gene: TRBJ1-5
clone size: few
D gene: TRBD1
CDR3 length: 16
CDR3 DNA: TGTGCCTGGAGTGTAGGGGGCAGTATTAGCAATCAGCCCCAGCATTTT
CDR3 protein: CAWSVGGSISNQPQHF

V gene: TRBV11-2
J gene: TRBJ2-7
clone size: -
D gene: -
CDR3 length: 16
CDR3 DNA: TGTGCCAGCAGCTTCCCAGTACGGCAGCCCTCCTACGAGCAGTACTTC
CDR3 protein: CASSFPVRQPSYEQYF

V gene: TRBV4-2
J gene: TRBJ2-7
clone size: -
D gene: TRBD2
CDR3 length: 17
CDR3 DNA: TGTGCCAGCAGCCAAGGTCCCCTAGCGGGCCTCTCCTACGAGCAGTACTTC
CDR3 protein: CASSQGPLAGLSYEQYF

V gene: TRBV5-1
J gene: TRBJ1-1
clone size: -
D gene: TRBD1
CDR3 length: 15
CDR3 DNA: TGCGCCAGCAGCCCGGGTGACAGGGGGAACACTGAAGCTTTCTTT
CDR3 protein: CASSPGDRGNTEAFF

V gene: TRBV7-8
J gene: TRBJ2-7
clone size: -
D gene: -
CDR3 length: 12
CDR3 DNA: TGTGCCAGCAGCCTCGGGGTGTCGGAGCAGTACTTC
CDR3 protein: CASSLGVSEQYF

V gene: TRBV6-1
J gene: TRBJ1-1
clone size: -
D gene: -
CDR3 length: 15
CDR3 DNA: TGTGCCAGCAGTGGAACCACTGAGATGAACACTGAAGCTTTCTTT
CDR3 protein: CASSGTTEMNTEAFF

V gene: TRBV6-5
J gene: TRBJ2-5
clone size: -
D gene: -
CDR3 length: 13
CDR3 DNA: TGTGCCAGCGGGGGGGCAGGGAGGGAGACCCAGTACTTC
CDR3 protein: CASGGAGRETQYF